These T cell receptor beta chains were read from a single sample in a study of CXCR3 chemokines and chemotherapy response in bladder cancer. TCRdb used MiXCR to reprocess the PCR reads, holding one entry per CDR3 protein. The table includes about 3,000 distinct CDR3 sequences, around 17% detected once. Sample acquisition took place from a patient whose treatment included neoadjuvant chemotherapy. The receptors shown here come from a human donor with bladder cancer that did not respond to neoadjuvant chemotherapy. CDR3s include the opening cysteine and the closing phenylalanine or tryptophan. The D gene is left open where the match is weak. For some rows the clone size is stated as once, few or many, or as a class when expanded; others skip it.

>TRBV19|TRBD1|TRBJ2-5|many
TGTGCCAGCGAGAGGGGAGGACAGGGGGCAGAGACCCAGTACTTC
CASERGGQGAETQYF
>TRBV6-1|TRBD1|TRBJ2-5|medium-sized
TGTGCCAGCAGTGGGATACAGGGGGCCCAAGAGACCCAGTACTTC
CASSGIQGAQETQYF
>TRBV5-6|.|TRBJ2-2|medium-sized
TGTGCCAGCAGCTTATCCCCCAGGGCGGGCACCGGGGAGCTGTTTTTT
CASSLSPRAGTGELFF
>TRBV25-1|.|TRBJ2-3|many
TGTGCCAGCAGTGGAACAACAGATACGCAGTATTTT
CASSGTTDTQYF
>TRBV10-3|.|TRBJ1-5|medium-sized
TGTGCCATCAGTTACAGGGTTCCCTACAATCAGCCCCAGCATTTT
CAISYRVPYNQPQHF
>TRBV10-3|TRBD2|TRBJ2-1|medium-sized
TGTGCCATCAGTGAGGGGACTAGCGGGGGGTACAATGAGCAGTTCTTC
CAISEGTSGGYNEQFF
>TRBV7-6|.|TRBJ1-2|few
TGTGCCAGCAGTCAGCTGGCCAACCCGGTCCGAGGGCCCTATGGCTACACCTTC
CASSQLANPVRGPYGYTF
>TRBV6-2/TRBV6-3|.|TRBJ2-3|large
TGTGCCAGCAGTTACTCTGTGTCCCTCACAGATACGCAGTATTTT
CASSYSVSLTDTQYF
>TRBV14|.|TRBJ2-7|few
TGTGCCAGCAGCCAATCCACCTCCCACGAGCAGTACTTC
CASSQSTSHEQYF
>TRBV6-1|.|TRBJ2-1|medium-sized
TGTGCCAGCAGTGCGATTGGGGGACAAACCTACAATGAGCAGTTCTTC
CASSAIGGQTYNEQFF
>TRBV12-3/TRBV12-4|.|TRBJ1-2|many
TGTGCCAGCACCTCCCTCTCCACAGGGACCAACACCTTC
CASTSLSTGTNTF
>TRBV27|.|TRBJ2-7|many
TGTGCCAGCAGTTTTCATTCTTCGACCCCTCTTGTCTACGAGCAGTACTTC
CASSFHSSTPLVYEQYF
>TRBV29-1|.|TRBJ2-7|medium-sized
TGCAGCGTTGTTGGGGAGGTCTCCTACGAGCAGTACTTC
CSVVGEVSYEQYF
>TRBV28|.|TRBJ1-2|.
TGTGCCAGCAGTTTATTGGCAGGGCCCTATGGCTACACCTTC
CASSLLAGPYGYTF
>TRBV6-5|.|TRBJ2-3|medium-sized
TGTGCCAGCAGTTACGGTGCAGGGGTGAGGTCAGATACGCAGTATTTT
CASSYGAGVRSDTQYF
>TRBV19|.|TRBJ1-2|large
TGTGCCAGCAACCCGCGGGGGCCCGACGGCTACACCTTC
CASNPRGPDGYTF
>TRBV4-1|.|TRBJ2-7|many
TGCGCCAGCAGCCTAGACCCGGCAACAAACTACGAGCAGTACTTC
CASSLDPATNYEQYF
>TRBV4-1|TRBD2|TRBJ2-3|.
TGCGCCAGCAACCCCGGGGGGGCCGGGGCAGATACGCAGTATTTT
CASNPGGAGADTQYF
>TRBV6-1|TRBD1|TRBJ1-1|.
TGTGCCAGCAGAGGGGGACAGGGGGTCACTGAAGCTTTCTTT
CASRGGQGVTEAFF
>TRBV19|.|TRBJ1-2|large
TGTGCCAGTAGTATCTTGAACTATGGCTACACCTTC
CASSILNYGYTF
>TRBV20-1|TRBD2|TRBJ2-5|many
TGCAGTGCTAGCCTTGCGGGGGGCGACCAAGAGACCCAGTACTTC
CSASLAGGDQETQYF
>TRBV20-1|.|TRBJ2-2|many
TGCAGTGCTTCCGGGACTGAGAACACCGGGGAGCTGTTTTTT
CSASGTENTGELFF
>TRBV19|.|TRBJ2-6|medium-sized
TGTGCCAGTATCCCACATGGGAGAGGGGCCAACGTCCTGACTTTC
CASIPHGRGANVLTF
>TRBV5-5|TRBD1|TRBJ2-5|many
TGTGCCAGCAGCCGACAGGGTCAAGAGACCCAGTACTTC
CASSRQGQETQYF
>TRBV5-6|.|TRBJ2-7|many
TGTGCCAGCAGCTTGGGGCAGGGGAACTACGAGCAGTACTTC
CASSLGQGNYEQYF
>TRBV6-2/TRBV6-3|TRBD1|TRBJ1-1|medium-sized
TGTGCCAGCACCGAACAGGGGAGGGAGACTGAAGCTTTCTTT
CASTEQGRETEAFF
>TRBV13|.|TRBJ2-5|medium-sized
TGTGCCAGCAGCCCCCGGGGAAATCAAGAGACCCAGTACTTC
CASSPRGNQETQYF
>TRBV6-2/TRBV6-3|.|TRBJ1-2|medium-sized
TGTGCCAGCAGCCGGATCCCGGGACTGCATACCTCTAACTATGGCTACACCTTC
CASSRIPGLHTSNYGYTF
>TRBV20-1|TRBD1|TRBJ2-1|many
TGCAGTGCTAGCGGGACAGGGGTCCACAATGAGCAGTTCTTC
CSASGTGVHNEQFF
>TRBV5-5|.|TRBJ1-1|many
TGTGCCAGCAGCTTGGGGACACTGAACACTGAAGCTTTCTTT
CASSLGTLNTEAFF
>TRBV9|.|TRBJ1-3|once
TGTGCCAGCAGCTTCTATCATGACAGCAGCTCTGGAAACACCATATATTTT
CASSFYHDSSSGNTIYF
>TRBV5-4|.|TRBJ2-6|medium-sized
TGTGCCAGCAGCTTGTTTGGGAAATCTGGGGCCAACGTCCTGACTTTC
CASSLFGKSGANVLTF
>TRBV18|TRBD1|TRBJ1-4|medium-sized
TGTGCCAGCTCACCGCCGGACAGGGGATACTCAACTAATGAAAAACTGTTTTTT
CASSPPDRGYSTNEKLFF
>TRBV20-1|.|TRBJ2-1|many
TGCAGTGCTAGAGTTGGGGGGGGGGCTTCCTACAATGAGCAGTTCTTC
CSARVGGGASYNEQFF
>TRBV20-1|TRBD2|TRBJ2-5|many
TGCAGTGCTAGGAGCGGGGGGGGGACCCAGTACTTC
CSARSGGGTQYF
>TRBV6-5|.|TRBJ2-1|medium-sized
TGTGCCAGCAGCAGGGGTTCTGCGCCCAATGAGCAGTTCTTC
CASSRGSAPNEQFF
>TRBV7-2|.|TRBJ2-5|medium-sized
TGTGCCAGCAGCTTAGGGGCAGAGTTAGAGACCCAGTACTTC
CASSLGAELETQYF
>TRBV20-1|.|TRBJ1-1|few
TGCAGTGCTACCTGGGACATCAACACTGAAGCTTTCTTT
CSATWDINTEAFF
>TRBV5-4|TRBD2|TRBJ2-3|many
TGTGCCAGCAGCTCAAGCGGGGGGGCAGAGGATACGCAGTATTTT
CASSSSGGAEDTQYF
>TRBV14|.|TRBJ1-1|medium-sized
TGTGCCAGCAGCCAACGGAACACTGAAGCTTTCTTT
CASSQRNTEAFF
>TRBV6-5|.|TRBJ2-5|many
TGTGCCAGCAGTTACTCCCCCGCGGGCCAAGAGACCCAGTACTTC
CASSYSPAGQETQYF
>TRBV20-1|.|TRBJ1-1|many
TGCAGTGCTAGAGATCGCGGGAACACTGAAGCTTTCTTT
CSARDRGNTEAFF
>TRBV2|.|TRBJ2-5|few
TGTGCCAGCAGTCCCCGAGAGACCCAGTACTTC
CASSPRETQYF
>TRBV5-5|TRBD1|TRBJ1-6|many
TGTGCCAGCAGCTTCGTAGGAACAGGGGGAAGGTCACCCCTCCACTTT
CASSFVGTGGRSPLHF
>TRBV19|.|TRBJ2-3|large
TGTGCCAGTAGCCTAGGGACGGCGGCAGATACGCAGTATTTT
CASSLGTAADTQYF
>TRBV7-9|TRBD1|TRBJ1-1|medium-sized
TGTGCCAGCAGCTCTTCGGACAGGAGCTTATTTATGAACACTGAAGCTTTCTTT
CASSSSDRSLFMNTEAFF
>TRBV7-3|.|TRBJ2-2|once
TGTGCCAGCAGCAACCAACGGGGGAACACCGGGGAGCTGTTTTTT
CASSNQRGNTGELFF
>TRBV28|TRBD1|TRBJ1-1|many
TGTGCCAGCAGCGTTGCCGGGACAGGGGTCACTGAAGCTTTCTTT
CASSVAGTGVTEAFF